Below are 26 T cell receptor beta chains sequenced from a single sample in a study of T cell responses to AZD1222 COVID-19 vaccine. The data were produced by immunoSEQ multiplex PCR, yet TCRdb's version contains in-frame clones alone and is incomplete. The repertoire holds 120,000 to 150,000 clones, with 75% to 90% as singletons. Sequencing was performed on peripheral blood, taken on day 0 of MenACWY control vaccination. The receptor source for this set is an adult in good health.

V is TRBV5-1 and J is TRBJ2-1, with D tentatively TRBD1 (5 bases). Germline assignment: CDR1 SGHRS and CDR2 YFSETQ. The CDR3 contains 17 residues. The ends were cut back, 0 bases at V and 3 bases at J, with 16 bases in the middle. CDR3 in DNA: TGCGCCAGCAGCTTGGAGGCCCAGGGCCGAAGCTACAATGAGCAGTTCTTC. Its protein is CASSLEAQGRSYNEQFF.

The chain recombines TRBV6-5 with TRBJ1-2, with 7 bases identical to TRBD1. J gave up 8 bases and V 6 bases, and 9 bases lay outside the gene matches. Germline V gene lookup returns CDR1 MNHEY and CDR2 SVGAGI. CDR3 length: 13 amino acids. CDR3 region: CASSSGTARGYTF. The CDR3 nucleotides are TGTGCCAGCAGCTCGGGGACAGCTCGGGGCTACACCTTC.

The CDR3 bases are TGTGCCAGCAGCTTGGGGCAGGTTACCTCCTATGGCTACACCTTC. Amino acids: CASSLGQVTSYGYTF. V gene TRBV5-6 combines with J gene TRBJ1-2; the D is unclear. CDR3 length: 15 amino acids. The V end was cut by 0 bases, the J end by 4 bases, with 13 bases between. From germline, CDR1 is SGHDT and CDR2 YYEEEE.

This chain links TRBV6-5 with TRBJ1-1, with D hard to call. CDR1 is MNHEY, CDR2 SVGAGI, per germline. V lost 6 bases to trimming and J lost 0 bases, with 8 bases between them. CDR3 length equals 13 residues. Here the CDR3 reads CASSPFMNTEAFF. In nucleotides, the CDR3 is TGTGCCAGCAGCCCCTTCATGAACACTGAAGCTTTCTTT.

The gene calls are TRBV11-2 and TRBJ2-3, with D unclear. Trimming stripped 0 bases from V and 3 bases from J, with 4 bases between. The CDR3 loop spans 13 amino acids. The V gene's germline CDR1 is SGHAT and CDR2 FQNNGV. The CDR3 DNA reads TGTGCCAGCAGCTTAGAGTCTACAGATACGCAGTATTTT. This sequence encodes CASSLESTDTQYF.

The chain's CDR3 is CASTVRAFLLYWNGYTF. The CDR3 DNA follows: TGTGCCAGCACCGTCCGGGCCTTCCTTCTCTATTGGAATGGCTACACCTTC. The V and J genes are TRBV2 and TRBJ1-2, with no clear D. Per germline, CDR1 SNHLY and CDR2 FYNNEI. The CDR3 runs 17 residues. The ends were cut back, 7 bases at V and 6 bases at J, with 27 bases in the middle.

V usage is TRBV9 and J usage is TRBJ1-5, with D maybe TRBD1 (6 bases). This CDR3 spans 14 amino acids. Germline CDR1 is SGDLS and CDR2 is YYNGEE. V lost 0 bases to trimming and J lost 7 bases, with 11 bases between them. The CDR3 here is CASSVDSQGQPQHF. Written as DNA, the CDR3 is TGTGCCAGCAGCGTAGATTCACAGGGCCAGCCCCAGCATTTT.

The chain combines TRBV7-9 with TRBJ2-1; 9 bases line up with TRBD2. This CDR3 is 12 amino acids long. The J segment lost 10 bases and the V segment lost 5 bases, leaving 3 bases of the junction unmatched. The germline gives CDR1 SEHNR, CDR2 FQNEAQ (reference sequence). The CDR3 here is CASSPGLAEQFF. CDR3 DNA sequence: TGTGCCAGCAGCCCCGGACTAGCGGAGCAGTTCTTC.

This rearrangement joins TRBV5-1 to TRBJ2-1; 11 bases align to TRBD2. This CDR3 has 19 amino acids. V was clipped by 0 bases and J by 4 bases; unmatched bases: 12. Germline loops: CDR1 SGHRS, CDR2 YFSETQ. As DNA, the CDR3 is TGCGCCAGCAGCTTGGCCTCTAGCGGGGGGCCGACTAGGTACAATGAGCAGTTCTTC. This gives the protein CASSLASSGGPTRYNEQFF.

V usage is TRBV7-8 and J usage is TRBJ2-3; the match to TRBD1 covers 10 bases. CDR1 SGHVS and CDR2 FQNEAQ come from the germline V gene. Trimming cost V 7 bases and J 5 bases; bases outside gene matches: 9. There are 15 residues in the CDR3. The CDR3 bases are TGTGCCAGCATCCGACAGGGGGCGCGGGAAGATACGCAGTATTTT. Amino acids: CASIRQGAREDTQYF.

The J gene is TRBJ2-5, the V gene TRBV15, with TRBD1 identical over 9 bases. J gave up 5 bases and V 1 base, and 5 bases lay outside the gene matches. The CDR3 sequence is 15 residues long. Looked up from germline, CDR1 is LNHNV and CDR2 is YYDKDF (reference sequence). In DNA, the CDR3 is TGTGCCACCAGCAGAGTAACAGGGGGCGGCGAGACCCAGTACTTC. This encodes CATSRVTGGGETQYF.

The rearrangement links TRBV5-1 to TRBJ2-3; the D is unclear. Between the trimmed V and J ends, which lost 4 bases and 0 bases, there was a span of 9 bases. Germline V gives CDR1 SGHRS, CDR2 YFSETQ. This CDR3 comprises 14 residues. CDR3 nucleotides: TGCGCCAGCAGCGCCGTCACCAGCACAGATACGCAGTATTTT. It translates to CASSAVTSTDTQYF.

The chain combines TRBV5-4 with TRBJ1-4, with D tentatively TRBD1 (6 bases). V lost 1 base, J lost 11 bases, and 18 bases lay in between. The CDR3 sequence is 15 residues long. Germline CDR1 is SGHNT and CDR2 is YYREEE (reference sequence). The CDR3 DNA is TGTGCCAGCAGCTTGAATGCAGGGGAGGAAGGCAAACTGTTTTTT. Its protein is CASSLNAGEEGKLFF.

This clone was observed a few times. The chain employs TRBV28 and TRBJ1-6, with no clear D. The germline gives CDR1 MDHEN, CDR2 SYDVKM. Deletions cut 4 bases from V and 3 bases from J, with 13 bases between. CDR3 length equals 16 residues. CDR3 sequence reads: CASSSTDGYYNSPLHF. The CDR3 DNA is TGTGCCAGCAGTTCCACGGACGGTTACTATAATTCACCCCTCCACTTT.

J is TRBJ1-1 and V is TRBV3-1 (or the pseudogene TRBV3-2); possibly TRBD1 for D (6 bases). V dropped 5 bases and J dropped 0 bases, with 13 bases sitting between them. The CDR3 loop spans 15 amino acids. Germline V gene sequence: CDR1 LGHDT, CDR2 YNNKEL (reference sequence). The CDR3 loop reads CASSASDRMNTEAFF. The CDR3 DNA follows: TGTGCCAGCAGCGCCTCCGACAGGATGAACACTGAAGCTTTCTTT.

The genes are TRBV9 and TRBJ1-2; D is perhaps TRBD1 (6 bases). The V gene lost 4 bases and the J gene lost 4 bases, with 11 bases spanning the gap. The CDR3 length is 13 residues. CDR1 and CDR2 (germline): SGDLS, YYNGEE. The CDR3 sequence is CASSSGQVYGYTF. The CDR3 region has the DNA TGTGCCAGCAGCTCGGGACAAGTCTATGGCTACACCTTC.

The genes are TRBV11-1 and TRBJ2-1, with TRBD2 matching over 7 bases. The germline CDR1 and CDR2 sequences are SGHAT and FQDESV (reference sequence). Losses at the gene ends were 5 bases for V and 5 bases for J; bases not matched to a gene: 12. The CDR3 consists of 16 residues. The CDR3 loop reads CASSQLLGGRNNEQFF. The CDR3 DNA reads as TGTGCCAGCAGCCAACTATTGGGGGGGAGGAACAATGAGCAGTTCTTC.

This chain joins TRBV19 and TRBJ2-1; D not certain. V was shortened by 3 bases and J by 0 bases, with 6 bases between the two germline ends. The CDR3 runs 14 residues. Germline-derived CDR1 and CDR2 are LNHDA and SQIVND (reference sequence). The CDR3 region has the DNA TGTGCCAGTAGTATGTCGGCCTCCTACAATGAGCAGTTCTTC. Its protein is CASSMSASYNEQFF.

V is TRBV12-3 or TRBV12-4 and J is TRBJ2-2; D may be TRBD2 (5 bases). This CDR3 is built from 13 residues. V shed 6 bases and J shed 7 bases, with 12 bases lying between them. The CDR3 here is CASSRSGGGELFF. The CDR3 DNA follows: TGTGCCAGCAGCCGCAGCGGTGGCGGGGAGCTGTTTTTT.

This chain connects TRBV4-1 to TRBJ1-1; D is unclear. The CDR3 contains 13 residues. V lost 0 bases and J 11 bases, leaving 13 bases between the germline ends. The V gene's germline CDR1 is MGHRA and CDR2 YSYEKL. CDR3 nucleotides: TGCGCCAGCAGCCAAGAAGAACTGGGGTCGGCTTTCTTT. Its translation: CASSQEELGSAFF.

This clone was observed a handful of times. The chain couples TRBV12-5 to TRBJ2-5, with TRBD1 as a possible D gene (5 bases). CDR1 is LGHNT and CDR2 is FRNRAP in the germline V gene. CDR3 length: 15 amino acids. V was trimmed by 0 bases and J by 1 base, leaving 9 bases between them. Here the CDR3 reads CASGLVSRAQETQYF. In DNA form, the CDR3 reads TGTGCTAGTGGTTTGGTATCCAGGGCCCAAGAGACCCAGTACTTC.

The chain couples TRBV27 to TRBJ1-2; D gene ambiguous. The CDR3 consists of 12 residues. The ends were cut back, 9 bases at V and 9 bases at J, with 17 bases in the middle. Germline lookup yields CDR1 MNHEY and CDR2 SMNVEV (reference sequence). The CDR3 region is CARRAEDDSYTF. In DNA form, the CDR3 reads TGTGCCAGGCGGGCGGAGGATGATAGCTACACCTTC.

Here the CDR3 DNA reads TGTGCCAGCAGCCCCGGGGGCAGCCTGGTTCGGGAGACCCAGTACTTC. Protein: CASSPGGSLVRETQYF. The chain employs TRBV7-9 and TRBJ2-5; tentatively, D is TRBD1 or TRBD2 (6 bases each). The V gene lost 5 bases and the J gene lost 5 bases, with 21 bases spanning the gap. Per the germline V gene, CDR1 is SEHNR and CDR2 is FQNEAQ (reference sequence). The CDR3 is 16 amino acids.

The CDR3 DNA reads as TGCGCCAGCACCAGGACAGCGAACACTGAAGCTTTCTTT. Amino acid sequence: CASTRTANTEAFF. The rearrangement joins TRBV5-1 to TRBJ1-1; possibly TRBD1 for D (6 bases). V gave up 6 bases and J gave up 1 base, with 10 bases separating them. CDR1 and CDR2 (germline): SGHRS, YFSETQ. This CDR3 region has 13 residues.

V usage is TRBV6-4 and J usage is TRBJ2-1, with 8 bases that match TRBD1. The CDR3 extends over 15 amino acids. Per the germline V gene, CDR1 is MRHNA and CDR2 is SNTAGT. The J segment lost 7 bases and the V segment lost 4 bases, leaving 9 bases of the junction unmatched. The DNA for the CDR3 is TGTGCCAGCAGTGTCGGGACAGGATTAACTAATGAGCAGTTCTTC. Protein product: CASSVGTGLTNEQFF.

V usage is TRBV5-5 and J usage is TRBJ2-7, with D possibly matching TRBD1 (6 bases). The CDR3 totals 15 residues. CDR1 and CDR2 from the germline V gene are SGHKS and YYEKEE (reference sequence). Trimming cost V 3 bases and J 4 bases, with 17 bases left between them. As DNA, the CDR3 is TGTGCCAGCAGCTCTATCGGGACAAAGGGGTACGAGCAGTACTTC. Residues: CASSSIGTKGYEQYF.